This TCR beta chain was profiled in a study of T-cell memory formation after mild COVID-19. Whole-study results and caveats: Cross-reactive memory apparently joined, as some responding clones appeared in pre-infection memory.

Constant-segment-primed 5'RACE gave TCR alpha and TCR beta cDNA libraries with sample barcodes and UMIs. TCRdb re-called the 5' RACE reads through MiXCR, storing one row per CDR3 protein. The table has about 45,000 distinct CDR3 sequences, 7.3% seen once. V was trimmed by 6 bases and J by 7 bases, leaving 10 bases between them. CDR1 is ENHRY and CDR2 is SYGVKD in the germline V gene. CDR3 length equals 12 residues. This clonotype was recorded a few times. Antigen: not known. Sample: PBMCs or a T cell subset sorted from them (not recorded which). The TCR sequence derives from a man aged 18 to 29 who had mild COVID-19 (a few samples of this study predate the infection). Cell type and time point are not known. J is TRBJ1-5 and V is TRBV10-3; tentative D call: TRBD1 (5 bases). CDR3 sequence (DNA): TGTGCCATCAGGGCGGAGGGGCAGCCCCAGCATTTT. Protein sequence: CAIRAEGQPQHF.